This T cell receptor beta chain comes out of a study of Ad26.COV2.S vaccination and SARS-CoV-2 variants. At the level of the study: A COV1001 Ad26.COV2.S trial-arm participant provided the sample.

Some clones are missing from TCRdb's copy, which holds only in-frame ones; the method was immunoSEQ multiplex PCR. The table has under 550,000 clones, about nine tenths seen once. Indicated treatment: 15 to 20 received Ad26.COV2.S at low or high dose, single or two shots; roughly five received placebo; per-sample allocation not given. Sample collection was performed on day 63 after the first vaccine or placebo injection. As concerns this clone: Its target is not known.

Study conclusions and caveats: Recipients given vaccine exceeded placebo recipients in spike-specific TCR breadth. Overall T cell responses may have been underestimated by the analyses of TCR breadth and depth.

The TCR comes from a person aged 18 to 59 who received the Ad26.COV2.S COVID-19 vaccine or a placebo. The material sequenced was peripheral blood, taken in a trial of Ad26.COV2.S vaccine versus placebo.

Written as DNA, the CDR3 is TGCGCCAGCAGCCACTTGCAAGGGTACACTGAAGCTTTCTTT. It is translated as CASSHLQGYTEAFF. This chain uses TRBV4-1 with TRBJ1-1, with D unclear. From germline, CDR1 is MGHRA and CDR2 YSYEKL. Trimming stripped 3 bases from V and 3 bases from J, with 11 bases between. The CDR3 loop spans 14 amino acids.